Below are 29 T cell receptor beta chains sequenced from a single sample in a study of PD-1 blockade in classical Hodgkin lymphoma. All the patients suffered relapse after autologous stem cell transplantation, and brentuximab vedotin exposure differed. Thawed PBMCs yielded CD4+ T cells through magnetic negative selection. Clones were read by immunoSEQ multiplex PCR, and TCRdb kept only the in-frame ones, dropping some. Of 5,000 to 7,000 clones detected, under 85% appear once; the ten largest clones hold approximately 3.6%. Source: CD4+ T cells from blood, taken at baseline. The receptors were sampled from a human donor with classical Hodgkin lymphoma.

This clone has a single count. CDR3 sequence (DNA): TGCAGCGTTGAAGGGACAGGGACCAATTACAATGAGCAGTTCTTC. Translated: CSVEGTGTNYNEQFF. This chain links TRBV29-1 with TRBJ2-1; 8 bases align to TRBD1. V dropped 1 base and J dropped 4; count of bases not matched to a gene: 6. There are 15 residues in the CDR3. Germline CDR1 SQVTM, CDR2 ANQGSEA.

This clone appeared a single time. The chain employs TRBV7-2 and TRBJ1-5, with no clear D. Germline lookup yields CDR1 SGHTA and CDR2 FQGNSA. V lost 8 bases to trimming and J lost 0 bases, with 14 bases between them. The CDR3 runs 15 residues. This CDR3 is CASGVGIYSNQPQHF. In nucleotides, the CDR3 is TGTGCCAGCGGGGTCGGAATCTATAGCAATCAGCCCCAGCATTTT.

A single count supports this clone. V usage is TRBV6-1 and J usage is TRBJ1-5; maybe TRBD1 (6 bases). The CDR3 sequence is 14 residues long. With 8 bases removed from V and 6 bases from J, the gap between germline ends came to 17 bases. Germline CDR1 and CDR2: MNHNS and SASEGT. CDR3 loop: CASHEGGLSQPQHF. The CDR3 DNA reads TGTGCCAGCCACGAGGGGGGGCTCTCTCAGCCCCAGCATTTT.

The chain couples TRBV30 to TRBJ1-1; no firm D call. Trimming stripped 6 bases from V and 7 bases from J, with 12 bases between. This CDR3 has 11 residues. CDR1 and CDR2 from the germline V gene are GTSNPN and SVGIG (reference sequence). The CDR3 here is CACSGGNEAFF. CDR3 DNA: TGTGCCTGTTCCGGAGGGAATGAAGCTTTCTTT.

The CDR3 spells CASSTGILKGTEAFF. CDR3 DNA sequence: TGTGCCAGTAGTACCGGGATCCTCAAGGGGACTGAAGCTTTCTTT. This chain joins TRBV19 and TRBJ1-1; D might be TRBD1 (5 bases). The CDR3 totals 15 residues. With 4 bases removed from V and 5 bases from J, the gap between germline ends came to 17 bases. The V gene's germline CDR1 is LNHDA and CDR2 SQIVND (reference sequence).

The rearrangement joins TRBV4-3 to TRBJ1-2; 8 bases line up with TRBD1. This CDR3 contains 15 residues. CDR1 LGHNA and CDR2 YSLEER come from the germline V gene. V lost 1 base and J lost 4; bases outside the gene matches: 5. CDR3 in DNA: TGCGCCAGCAGCCAAGGTCACAGGGGGGGCTATGGCTACACCTTC. Its translation is CASSQGHRGGYGYTF.

This clone was seen more than once but under ten times. The chain has TRBV6-5 and TRBJ2-3, with TRBD1 matching 9 bases. The CDR3 sequence is 15 residues long. Germline assignment: CDR1 MNHEY and CDR2 SVGAGI. V trimming: 6 bases; J trimming: 3 bases; junction bases outside the gene matches: 7. DNA of the CDR3: TGTGCCAGCAGAATCCGGGACAGGGCGACAGATACGCAGTATTTT. This translates into CASRIRDRATDTQYF.

The chain links TRBV4-3 to TRBJ1-6; D ambiguous. This CDR3 contains 16 residues. Germline V gene lookup returns CDR1 LGHNA and CDR2 YSLEER. Trimming took off 2 bases at V and 14 bases at J, with 22 bases between the two ends. As DNA, the CDR3 is TGCGCCAGCAGCCAAACCTGGGGTCTTGCGGGGTCCACCCTCCACTTT. It codes for CASSQTWGLAGSTLHF.

CDR3 nucleotide sequence: TGTGCCAGCAGTAGAGGACTAGCGGGGACCTACGAGCAGTACTTC. This codes for CASSRGLAGTYEQYF. This chain connects TRBV6-5 to TRBJ2-7, with TRBD2 identical over 12 bases. Per germline, CDR1 MNHEY and CDR2 SVGAGI. The CDR3 extends over 15 amino acids. V trimming: 5 bases; J trimming: 2 bases; junction bases outside the gene matches: 4.

This chain links TRBV30 with TRBJ1-5; 7 bases fit TRBD1. The CDR3 covers 16 residues. V lost 0 bases, J lost 1 base, and 6 bases stayed unmatched. Germline-derived CDR1 and CDR2 are GTSNPN and SVGIG (reference sequence). CDR3 region: CAWSVRGRGSNQPQHF. CDR3 coding DNA: TGTGCCTGGAGTGTACGGGGCAGGGGGAGCAATCAGCCCCAGCATTTT.

The CDR3 coding sequence is TGTGCCAGTAGTATAGAGGGGCGCCCCCGAACTGAAGCTTTCTTT. Amino acid sequence: CASSIEGRPRTEAFF. V is TRBV19 and J is TRBJ1-1, with a tentative D call TRBD1 (5 bases). This CDR3 region has 15 residues. The V gene's germline CDR1 is LNHDA and CDR2 SQIVND (reference sequence). V was shortened by 0 bases and J by 5 bases, with 13 bases between the two germline ends.

The chain recombines TRBV6-1 with TRBJ1-3; TRBD1 agrees at 9 bases. After removal of 3 bases from V and 0 bases from J, the junction contained 3 bases not matched to a gene. This CDR3 spans 16 amino acids. Per the germline V gene, CDR1 is MNHNS and CDR2 is SASEGT. DNA of the CDR3: TGTGCCAGCAGTGAGGGGACAGGGTCCTCTGGAAACACCATATATTTT. Amino acid sequence: CASSEGTGSSGNTIYF.

The chain has TRBV13 and TRBJ2-5; TRBD2 is a possible D gene (5 bases). The DNA end is a closer match to TRBJ2-7, so the J assignment may be wrong. This CDR3 is built from 14 residues. Germline loops: CDR1 PRHDT, CDR2 FYEKMQ (reference sequence). The CDR3 sequence: CASSLAGETYEQYF. DNA of the CDR3: TGTGCCAGCAGCTTAGCTGGGGAGACCTACGAGCAGTACTTC.

In this sample, this clone turned up a few times. V usage is TRBV6-4 and J usage is TRBJ2-2, with D unresolved. The ends were cut back, 3 bases at V and 3 bases at J, with 8 bases in the middle. The CDR3 contains 14 residues. Germline loops: CDR1 MRHNA, CDR2 SNTAGT. CDR3 protein: CASSESGDTGELFF. In nucleotides, the CDR3 is TGTGCCAGCAGTGAATCTGGCGACACCGGGGAGCTGTTTTTT.

The chain couples TRBV4-3 to TRBJ2-7; TRBD1 matches 10 bases. V gave up 0 bases and J gave up 8 bases; unmatched junction bases: 10. In germline, CDR1 is LGHNA, CDR2 YSLEER. CDR3 length: 16 residues. CDR3 sequence (DNA): TGCGCCAGCAGCCAAGATGTGGGACCGGGACAGGGGAAGCAGTACTTC. This translates into CASSQDVGPGQGKQYF.

The chain recombines TRBV29-1 with TRBJ2-7; 7 bases fit TRBD1. Looked up from germline, CDR1 is SQVTM and CDR2 is ANQGSEA. J was trimmed by 0 bases and V by 7 bases; bases with no gene match: 6. The length of the CDR3 is 13 residues. The CDR3 loop is CSAWDSTSYEQYF. The CDR3, as DNA: TGCAGCGCCTGGGACAGCACCTCCTACGAGCAGTACTTC.

The genes are TRBV6-9 and TRBJ1-6; TRBD1 matches at 7 bases. J gave up 7 bases and V 3 bases, and 6 bases lay outside the gene matches. The CDR3 is 15 amino acids. Germline V gene lookup returns CDR1 MNHGY and CDR2 SVAAGI. The CDR3 DNA follows: TGTGCCAGCAGTTACACGGGACAGATAAATTCACCCCTCCACTTT. Translating gives CASSYTGQINSPLHF.

V usage is TRBV7-2 and J usage is TRBJ2-7, with 9 bases that match TRBD1. Germline V gene sequence: CDR1 SGHTA, CDR2 FQGNSA. The CDR3 is 14 amino acids. Germline trimming cut 0 bases from V and 3 bases from J; bases unmatched to any gene: 0. Written as DNA, the CDR3 is TGTGCCAGCAGCTTAGCGGGACAGGGCTACGAGCAGTACTTC. Translating gives CASSLAGQGYEQYF. Together with reference TRBV7-2 and TRBJ2-7, the CDR3 gives the full variable domain: GAGVSQSPSNKVTEKGKDVELRCDPISGHTALYWYRQSLGQGLEFLIYFQGNSAPDKSGLPSDRFSAERTGGSVSTLTIQRTQQEDSAVYLCASSLAGQGYEQYFGPGTRLTVT.

The genes are TRBV19 and TRBJ1-5; no firm D call. Germline lookup yields CDR1 LNHDA and CDR2 SQIVND (reference sequence). The CDR3 consists of 15 residues. With 7 bases removed from V and 0 bases from J, the gap between germline ends came to 13 bases. The CDR3 loop reads CASKFELGSNQPQHF. In DNA form, the CDR3 reads TGTGCCAGTAAGTTCGAGTTGGGTAGCAATCAGCCCCAGCATTTT. Full variable domain (outside the CDR3, taken from reference TRBV19 and TRBJ1-5): DGGITQSPKYLFRKEGQNVTLSCEQNLNHDAMYWYRQDPGQGLRLIYYSQIVNDFQKGDIAEGYSVSREKKESFPLTVTSAQKNPTAFYLCASKFELGSNQPQHFGDGTRLSIL.

This clone was seen a handful of times. The chain carries TRBV5-4 and TRBJ2-5, with D unresolved. Germline V gene lookup returns CDR1 SGHNT and CDR2 YYREEE (reference sequence). V gave up 4 bases and J gave up 2 bases, with 12 bases separating them. The CDR3 length is 14 residues. CDR3: CASSAPDGQETQYF. In nucleotides, the CDR3 is TGTGCCAGCAGCGCTCCGGACGGACAAGAGACCCAGTACTTC.

This chain connects TRBV28 to TRBJ1-1, with 9 nucleotides matching TRBD1. The CDR3 loop spans 18 amino acids. CDR1 and CDR2 from the germline V gene are MDHEN and SYDVKM. J was trimmed by 0 bases and V by 1 base; bases with no gene match: 9. The CDR3 region is CASSLLRGTGYMNTEAFF. Here the CDR3 DNA reads TGTGCCAGCAGTTTATTACGGGGGACAGGGTACATGAACACTGAAGCTTTCTTT. Supplemented by reference TRBV28 and TRBJ1-1, the full variable domain reads DVKVTQSSRYLVKRTGEKVFLECVQDMDHENMFWYRQDPGLGLRLIYFSYDVKMKEKGDIPEGYSVSREKKERFSLILESASTNQTSMYLCASSLLRGTGYMNTEAFFGQGTRLTVV.

This clone was observed a handful of times. The J gene is TRBJ2-2, the V gene TRBV27; D may be TRBD2 (6 bases). Trimming took off 6 bases at V and 1 base at J, with 6 bases between the two ends. From germline, CDR1 is MNHEY and CDR2 SMNVEV (reference sequence). The length of the CDR3 is 13 residues. The CDR3 bases are TGTGCCAGCAGGGGGGGGAACACCGGGGAGCTGTTTTTT. Translation gives CASRGGNTGELFF.

V is TRBV7-2 and J is TRBJ2-7; D not resolved. CDR3 size: 14 residues. Germline V gene lookup returns CDR1 SGHTA and CDR2 FQGNSA. Trimming took off 6 bases at V and 0 bases at J, with 12 bases between the two ends. Here the CDR3 DNA reads TGTGCCAGCAGTCCCCGGGCCGGCTCCTACGAGCAGTACTTC. As protein: CASSPRAGSYEQYF.

This chain links TRBV5-6 with TRBJ2-7; D uncertain. The CDR3 is made up of 12 amino acids. Looked up from germline, CDR1 is SGHDT and CDR2 is YYEEEE. V was shortened by 2 bases and J by 2 bases, with 5 bases between the two germline ends. DNA of the CDR3: TGTGCCAGCAGCTTTACCCCCTACGAGCAGTACTTC. Its translation: CASSFTPYEQYF.

This clone was observed a handful of times. The CDR3 region is CAISVAGGDTGELFF. In DNA, the CDR3 is TGTGCCATCAGCGTAGCGGGGGGGGACACCGGGGAGCTGTTTTTT. This chain joins TRBV10-3 and TRBJ2-2; TRBD2 matches at 11 bases. CDR1 and CDR2 (germline): ENHRY, SYGVKD. V dropped 6 bases and J dropped 3; count of bases not matched to a gene: 3. The CDR3 contains 15 residues.

The chain is built from TRBV15 and TRBJ2-3; D unclear. The CDR3 covers 14 residues. Trimming removed 1 base at V and 2 bases at J, with 7 bases between. CDR1 and CDR2 from the germline V gene are LNHNV and YYDKDF (reference sequence). The CDR3 here is CATSRAAPTDTQYF. CDR3 in DNA: TGTGCCACCAGCAGAGCGGCCCCCACAGATACGCAGTATTTT.

This clone came up a few times. The J gene is TRBJ1-6, the V gene TRBV5-6, with 7 bases matching TRBD1. The length of the CDR3 is 14 residues. Germline V lookup: CDR1 SGHDT, CDR2 YYEEEE. V lost 4 bases and J lost 7; bases outside the gene matches: 5. The CDR3 DNA reads TGTGCCAGCAGCCCCGGGACAGTCAATTCACCCCTCCACTTT. It yields the protein CASSPGTVNSPLHF.

V usage is TRBV6-5 and J usage is TRBJ1-6; no firm D call. Trimming shortened V by 2 bases and J by 9 bases, and 14 bases separated the two germline ends. This CDR3 region has 15 residues. Germline loops: CDR1 MNHEY, CDR2 SVGAGI. The CDR3 loop reads CASSYPLGRGSPLHF. The CDR3 nucleotides are TGTGCCAGCAGTTACCCGTTGGGCAGAGGTTCACCCCTCCACTTT.

This chain uses TRBV12-5 with TRBJ1-3; D is uncertain. Trimming cost V 0 bases and J 2 bases, with 11 bases left between them. Germline V lookup: CDR1 LGHNT, CDR2 FRNRAP. The CDR3 is made up of 16 amino acids. CDR3 loop: CASGLVVGLTGNTIYF. The CDR3 bases are TGTGCTAGTGGTTTGGTAGTTGGCTTAACTGGAAACACCATATATTTT. The variable domain in full, completed from reference TRBV12-5 and TRBJ1-3, reads DARVTQTPRHKVTEMGQEVTMRCQPILGHNTVFWYRQTMMQGLELLAYFRNRAPLDDSGMPKDRFSAEMPDATLATLKIQPSEPRDSAVYFCASGLVVGLTGNTIYFGEGSWLTVV.